The rows below give T cell receptor beta chains drawn from one sample of a study of blood T cell repertoires in COVID-19. The assay was immunoSEQ multiplex PCR, and TCRdb's table has in-frame clones only and misses some. The data hold over 130,000 clones, with 65% to 85% observed a single time. Sequenced: peripheral blood. Every receptor here comes from a human donor in a cohort sampled during active COVID-19. Each CDR3 is given with its conserved first and last residue. Each record gives: J gene, D gene, clone size, V gene, CDR3 DNA, CDR3 protein. D genes are given only for firm matches. Only part of the rows carry a size: once, few, many, or a class if the clone is expanded.

j_gene: TRBJ2-4
d_gene: TRBD1
abundance: -
v_gene: TRBV15
CDR3nt: TGTGCCACCAGCAGAGATCAACAGGGGGCCAAAAACATTCAGTACTTC
CDR3aa: CATSRDQQGAKNIQYF

j_gene: TRBJ1-2
d_gene: TRBD1
abundance: -
v_gene: TRBV28
CDR3nt: TGTGCCAGCAGACAGGGGGCGTCCGGTGGCTACACCTTC
CDR3aa: CASRQGASGGYTF

j_gene: TRBJ1-2
d_gene: -
abundance: -
v_gene: TRBV7-3
CDR3nt: TGTGCCAGCAGCTTAAGCAACTCCTATGGCTACACCTTC
CDR3aa: CASSLSNSYGYTF

j_gene: TRBJ1-4
d_gene: -
abundance: -
v_gene: TRBV5-4
CDR3nt: TGTGCCAGCAGCTTAGGGGGTACAGGGCCTAATGAAAAACTGTTTTTT
CDR3aa: CASSLGGTGPNEKLFF

j_gene: TRBJ1-2
d_gene: -
abundance: -
v_gene: TRBV10-3
CDR3nt: TGTGCCATCAGTGATGGAGGACAGAATAACTATGGCTACACCTTC
CDR3aa: CAISDGGQNNYGYTF

j_gene: TRBJ2-7
d_gene: TRBD1
abundance: -
v_gene: TRBV11-2
CDR3nt: TGTGCCAGCAGCTTAGATATGGGGACAGGGTCCTACGAGCAGTACTTC
CDR3aa: CASSLDMGTGSYEQYF

j_gene: TRBJ2-5
d_gene: TRBD2
abundance: -
v_gene: TRBV19
CDR3nt: TGTGCCAGTAGTATCGGTGGCGGGGGGGCCGTAGAGACCCAGTACTTC
CDR3aa: CASSIGGGGAVETQYF

j_gene: TRBJ2-4
d_gene: -
abundance: -
v_gene: TRBV6-6
CDR3nt: TGTGCCAGCACCAATGACAACGCCATTCAGTACTTC
CDR3aa: CASTNDNAIQYF

j_gene: TRBJ2-5
d_gene: -
abundance: -
v_gene: TRBV5-1
CDR3nt: TGCGCCAGCAGTGGCAGGGATAAGGTCGAGACCCAGTACTTC
CDR3aa: CASSGRDKVETQYF

j_gene: TRBJ2-5
d_gene: -
abundance: -
v_gene: TRBV28
CDR3nt: TGTGCCAGCGGGGGGGCGGGCGGTTTACAAGAGACCCAGTACTTC
CDR3aa: CASGGAGGLQETQYF

j_gene: TRBJ1-1
d_gene: -
abundance: -
v_gene: TRBV29-1
CDR3nt: TGCAGCGTTACAGGGATCGGGTACACTGAAGCTTTCTTT
CDR3aa: CSVTGIGYTEAFF

j_gene: TRBJ2-1
d_gene: TRBD2
abundance: once
v_gene: TRBV12-5
CDR3nt: TGTGCTAGTGGTTTGGTACTGGGGACTAGCGGGGGGAGCTCCTACAATGAGCAGTTCTTC
CDR3aa: CASGLVLGTSGGSSYNEQFF

j_gene: TRBJ1-4
d_gene: -
abundance: -
v_gene: TRBV18
CDR3nt: TGTGCCAGCTCAGATACAGTTTCGAGTGAAAAACTGTTTTTT
CDR3aa: CASSDTVSSEKLFF

j_gene: TRBJ2-3
d_gene: TRBD1
abundance: once
v_gene: TRBV11-3
CDR3nt: TGTGCCAGCAGCCCAGGGGACAGGGGAAGCACAGATACGCAGTATTTT
CDR3aa: CASSPGDRGSTDTQYF

j_gene: TRBJ2-2
d_gene: -
abundance: -
v_gene: TRBV6-5
CDR3nt: TGTGCCAGCAGTTACCAAACATCGAACACCGGGGAGCTGTTTTTT
CDR3aa: CASSYQTSNTGELFF

j_gene: TRBJ2-3
d_gene: TRBD1
abundance: -
v_gene: TRBV7-6
CDR3nt: TGTGCCAGCAGCCAGCAGGGACAGGGGACCGCAGATACGCAGTATTTT
CDR3aa: CASSQQGQGTADTQYF

j_gene: TRBJ1-2
d_gene: -
abundance: -
v_gene: TRBV29-1
CDR3nt: TGCAGCGTTGGGGGAGGCGGCTATGGCTACACCTTC
CDR3aa: CSVGGGGYGYTF

j_gene: TRBJ2-7
d_gene: -
abundance: -
v_gene: TRBV12-3/TRBV12-4
CDR3nt: TGTGCCAGCAGCAGGGGTCACGAGCAGTACTTC
CDR3aa: CASSRGHEQYF

j_gene: TRBJ1-4
d_gene: TRBD1
abundance: -
v_gene: TRBV5-7
CDR3nt: TGTGCCAGCACCCGGGCAGGGGGCATCGCTAATGAAAAACTGTTTTTT
CDR3aa: CASTRAGGIANEKLFF

j_gene: TRBJ2-2
d_gene: TRBD1
abundance: -
v_gene: TRBV19
CDR3nt: TGTGCCAGTAGTATGACAGGGTTGGTCACCGGGGAGCTGTTTTTT
CDR3aa: CASSMTGLVTGELFF

j_gene: TRBJ1-6
d_gene: TRBD1
abundance: once
v_gene: TRBV11-2
CDR3nt: TGTGCCAGCAGCTTCCCCGGACAGGGGAATCTTTCACCCCTCCACTTT
CDR3aa: CASSFPGQGNLSPLHF

j_gene: TRBJ1-3
d_gene: -
abundance: -
v_gene: TRBV6-2/TRBV6-3
CDR3nt: TGTGCCAGCAGTTACTCGTGGGGAGCGAACACCATATATTTT
CDR3aa: CASSYSWGANTIYF

j_gene: TRBJ2-1
d_gene: TRBD1
abundance: -
v_gene: TRBV6-5
CDR3nt: TGTGCCAGCAGTTACCACAGGGGGCGCAACAATGAGCAGTTCTTC
CDR3aa: CASSYHRGRNNEQFF

j_gene: TRBJ2-7
d_gene: TRBD1
abundance: many
v_gene: TRBV2
CDR3nt: TGTGCCAGCCGGACAGGGTTTATGGACGAGCAGTACTTC
CDR3aa: CASRTGFMDEQYF